This T cell receptor beta chain was found in a study of response to subunit inactivated influenza vaccine. Overall study results and limits: There was a suggestion from the authors that each seasonal influenza vaccination recruits few new T cells.

TCRdb reprocessed the RT-PCR reads with MiXCR, giving one entry per CDR3 protein. The profile shows hundreds of thousands of distinct CDR3 sequences, around 9.9% of them singletons. This clonotype was seen only a few times. What it binds is not known. The receptor was isolated from a man between 45 and 60 years old who received an inactivated influenza vaccine. The source material was PBMCs from blood, sampled 35 to 45 days after vaccination.

The CDR3 DNA reads TGCAGTGCTGAACTAGCGGGAAAGTACTCCTACAATGAGCAGTTCTTC. This encodes CSAELAGKYSYNEQFF. The chain uses TRBV20-1 and TRBJ2-1; 10 bases fit TRBD2. The CDR3 contains 16 residues. Germline CDR1 DFQATT, CDR2 SNEGSKA (reference sequence). With V trimmed by 5 bases and J by 0 bases, 7 bases remained unmatched.